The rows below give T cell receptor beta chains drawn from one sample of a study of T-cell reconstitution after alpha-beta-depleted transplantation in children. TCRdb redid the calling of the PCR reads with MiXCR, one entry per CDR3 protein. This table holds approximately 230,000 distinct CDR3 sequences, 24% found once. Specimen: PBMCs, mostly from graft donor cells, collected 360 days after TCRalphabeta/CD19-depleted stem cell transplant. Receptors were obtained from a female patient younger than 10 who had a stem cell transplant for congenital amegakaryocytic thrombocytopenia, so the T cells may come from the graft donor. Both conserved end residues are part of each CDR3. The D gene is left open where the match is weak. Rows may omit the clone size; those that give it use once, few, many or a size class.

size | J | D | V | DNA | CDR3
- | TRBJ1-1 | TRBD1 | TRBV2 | TGTGCCAGCAGTGGGGCAGGGGGCCGACGGGCTTTCTTT | CASSGAGGRRAFF
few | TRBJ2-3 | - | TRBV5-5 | TGTGCCAGCAGCATTACAGGGTGGGTCACAGATACGCAGTATTTT | CASSITGWVTDTQYF
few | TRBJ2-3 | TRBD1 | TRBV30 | TGTGCCTGGAGTGTTCGGGACAGAGGATCGCAGTATTTT | CAWSVRDRGSQYF
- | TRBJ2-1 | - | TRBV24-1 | TGTGCCACCAGTGATTTTTTTACCCGCTCCTACAATGAGCAGTTCTTC | CATSDFFTRSYNEQFF
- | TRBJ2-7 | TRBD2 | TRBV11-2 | TGTGCCAGCAGCTTATACGGCGGGAGGTCCATTAGCTCCTACGAGCAGTACTTC | CASSLYGGRSISSYEQYF
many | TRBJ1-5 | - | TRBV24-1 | TGTGCCACCAGTGATTTTTCTAGCAATCAGCCCCAGCATTTT | CATSDFSSNQPQHF
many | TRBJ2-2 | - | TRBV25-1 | TGTGCCAGCAGTGAATTAGTAGGGCCACGGGAGCTGTTTTTT | CASSELVGPRELFF
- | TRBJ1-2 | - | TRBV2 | TGTGCCAGCAAACAGGTCGACTATGGCTACACCTTC | CASKQVDYGYTF
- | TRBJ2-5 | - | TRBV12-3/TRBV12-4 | TGTGCCAGCAGCCGAGACGGACAACAAGAGACCCAGTACTTC | CASSRDGQQETQYF
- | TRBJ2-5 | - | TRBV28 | TGTGCCAGCAATTCGTTAGAAGAGACCCAGTACTTC | CASNSLEETQYF
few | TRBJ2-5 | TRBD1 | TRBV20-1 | TGCCAAACCGGGACAGACCAAGAGACCCAGTACTTC | CQTGTDQETQYF
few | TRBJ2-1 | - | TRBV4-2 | TGTGCCAGCAGCCAAGCAGGGACATTCAATGAGCAGTTCTTC | CASSQAGTFNEQFF
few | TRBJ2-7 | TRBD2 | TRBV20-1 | TGCAGTGCTAGAGATGAGAGCGGGAGCTCCTACGAGCAGTACTTC | CSARDESGSSYEQYF
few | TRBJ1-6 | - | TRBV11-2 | TGTGCCAGCAGCTCAGGCGGCGGCTGGGACAATTCACCCCTCCACTTT | CASSSGGGWDNSPLHF
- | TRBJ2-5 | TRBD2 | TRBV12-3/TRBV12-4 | TGTGCCAGCAGTGCTACCCTACTAGCGGGTCTTCAAGAGACCCAGTACTTC | CASSATLLAGLQETQYF
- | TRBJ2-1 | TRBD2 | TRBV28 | TGTGCCAGCAGTCCTTTAAGCGGGGGGGCCTACAATGAGCAGTTATTC | CASSPLSGGAYNEQLF
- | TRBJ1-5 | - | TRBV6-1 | TGTGCCAGCAGCCGACAGTATTATAGCAATCAGCCCCAGCATTTT | CASSRQYYSNQPQHF
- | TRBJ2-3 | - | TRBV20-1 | TGCAGTGCTGCGCTGAGTCGGTTCACAGATACGCAGTATTTT | CSAALSRFTDTQYF
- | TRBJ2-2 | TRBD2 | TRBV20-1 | TGCAGTGCTCATTTTGGCGGGAGGACCGGGGAGCTGTTTTTT | CSAHFGGRTGELFF
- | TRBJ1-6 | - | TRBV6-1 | TGTGCCAGCGGGCCCGGGAAGGGGTGGCTAAGCTCCTATAATTCACCCCTCCACTTT | CASGPGKGWLSSYNSPLHF
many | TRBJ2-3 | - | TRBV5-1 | TGCGCCAGCAGCCCTATCGGAGATACGCAGTATTTT | CASSPIGDTQYF
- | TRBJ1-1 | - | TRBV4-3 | TGCGCCAGCAGCCCAGAAAGGGGCGCCAACACTGAAGCTTTCTTT | CASSPERGANTEAFF
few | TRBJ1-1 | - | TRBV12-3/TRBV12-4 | TGTGCCAGCAGTCAACTCATGGTTGAAGCTTTCTTT | CASSQLMVEAFF
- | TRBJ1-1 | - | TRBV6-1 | TGTGCCAGCAACCTCCGGGACCGGAAGAACACTGAAGCTTTCTTT | CASNLRDRKNTEAFF
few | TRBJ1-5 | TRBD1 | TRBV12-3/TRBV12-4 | TGTGCCAGCAGTACCGACAGGGGACTGCAGCCCCAGCATTTT | CASSTDRGLQPQHF
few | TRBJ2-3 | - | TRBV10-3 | TGTGCCATCAGTGTTGCGGGCGGGGCGGGTTCCTCCACAGATACGCAGTATTTT | CAISVAGGAGSSTDTQYF
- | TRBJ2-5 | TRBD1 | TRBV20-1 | TGCAGTGCAAGGGACAGGGTCGAGACCCAGTACTTC | CSARDRVETQYF
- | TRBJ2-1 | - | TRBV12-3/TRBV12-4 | TGTGCCAGCAGGATCACAGGGAACCACAATGAGCAGTTCTTC | CASRITGNHNEQFF